The T cell receptor (beta chain) under discussion was sequenced for a study of OX40 agonist ivuxolimab in advanced cancers. With regard to the full study: Ivuxolimab was an agonistic, fully human IgG2 monoclonal antibody directed against OX40 (CD134), a costimulatory receptor. Patients were allowed to have had prior anti-PD-1, anti-PD-L1 or anti-CTLA-4 therapy, and less than 45% of the dose-escalation patients had previously received checkpoint inhibitors. The paper describes the monotherapy dose-escalation part (N of about 47 patients) of the phase I trial of ivuxolimab. In the dose-escalation cohort, 65% to 90% of patients were male, and the mean age was roughly 60 years, with a range of roughly 20 to 85. Of the 50 to 55 dose-escalation patients, hepatocellular carcinoma was present in about 20, melanoma in around 15, renal cell carcinoma in 9 and head and neck cancer in 9. Partial responses occurred in three dose-escalation patients: two with cutaneous melanoma and one with hepatocellular carcinoma. The purpose of peripheral TCRbeta sequencing was to test whether ivuxolimab changed TCR sequence diversity and led to clonal T-cell expansion. Intravenous ivuxolimab was administered to patients every 2 weeks at six dose levels: 0.01, 0.1, 0.3, 1.5, 3 and 10 mg/kg. The study at large found these results: The antigen specificity of the peripheral T cells that underwent clonal expansion was not determined. In partial responders in the 0.1-3.0 mg/kg groups, normalized peripheral clonal expansion was found to be among the lowest, especially among CD8+ T cells. At doses of 0.1 to 3.0 mg/kg, clonal expansion of both CD4+ and CD8+ blood T cells was observed from baseline to week 6. Low levels of normalized T-cell clonal expansion were also shown by some nonresponding patients. After ivuxolimab, CD8+ T cells had more expanded clones than CD4+ T cells on average.

Genomic DNA was isolated from the sorted cells so that the TCRbeta CDR3 region could be sequenced. The immunoSEQ Assay was used to sequence the TCRbeta CDR3 regions. TCRdb's version of the immuneACCESS table is confined to in-frame rearrangements and falls short of the full clone set. An unresolved V gene accounts for under half of the shortfall where checked; the remainder is of unknown origin. Across this sample there are some 85,000 clones, with roughly 87% seen only once. Of the sample, 0.2% to 0.3% falls within the top ten clones. Between the V and J ends, shortened by 2 bases and 4 bases respectively, the junction contains 10 bases. CDR1 and CDR2, looked up from the germline V gene, are SGHDT and YYEEEE. The CDR3 holds 14 amino acids from the cysteine to the phenylalanine. Left in the record is the CDR3 DNA by itself, 42 bases read in frame from the first base. Patients with autoimmune disease history or receiving systemic immunosuppression were excluded from the trial. Peripheral blood for TCR sequencing was drawn from every dose cohort at baseline, at cycle 4 day 1 and at cycle 7 day 1. Samples came from an open-label, multicenter, first-in-human phase I dose-escalation trial of ivuxolimab. Adults with locally advanced or metastatic melanoma, renal cell, hepatocellular, or head and neck squamous cell carcinoma were enrolled in the trial. Before TCR sequencing, CD4+ and CD8+ T cells were separately sorted from peripheral blood.

In regard to this clone: It has no known antigen specificity. Nothing much larger sits one base from this clone, and base qualities are not available.

The sequence is built from TRBV5-6 and TRBJ1-5; no D gene call is confident. This receptor was identified in an adult with an advanced solid tumor such as melanoma, head and neck, liver or kidney cancer. Material: CD4+ or CD8+ T cells sorted from blood, obtained in a trial of the OX40 agonist ivuxolimab. The DNA sequence is TGTGCCAGCAGCTTTTCGGGCTTTAATCAGCCCCAGCATTTT. This codes for CASSFSGFNQPQHF.